This T cell receptor beta chain was sequenced during a study of T cells in Graves' hyperthyroidism and ophthalmopathy. Uncontrolled infection, other autoimmune disease, pregnancy or lactation disqualified patients from enrolment. Overall study findings and caveats: Ophthalmopathy, which appeared later, was predicted by the model a median 6.5 months before onset. Among thyroid clonotypes expanded above 0.001, most also appeared in blood.

The sample holds many counts of this clonotype. Its antigen is unknown. What was amplified from RNA transcripts were TCR beta CDR3 regions. HTBI primers were employed in a first-round RT-PCR of the TCR CDR3. TCRdb used MiXCR to reprocess the multiplex PCR reads, holding one entry per CDR3 protein. The top ten hold about a third of the sample, which has fewer than 450,000 distinct CDR3 sequences, 17% seen once. The CDR3 covers 15 residues. Deletions cut 0 bases from V and 0 bases from J, with 6 bases between. The germline gives CDR1 SGHRS, CDR2 YFSETQ. The chain employs TRBV5-1 and TRBJ1-4, with unresolved D. The source of this sequence is a woman in her thirties with Graves' hyperthyroidism that later progressed to Graves' ophthalmopathy. What was sequenced was blood. CDR3 in DNA: TGCGCCAGCAGCTTGGGCCGGACAACTAATGAAAAACTGTTTTTT. Protein sequence: CASSLGRTTNEKLFF.